This record covers a single T cell receptor (beta chain). These data originate in a study of TIL therapy for anti-PD-1-resistant metastatic lung cancer. This CDR3 is 14 amino acids long. The V end was cut by 4 bases, the J end by 0 bases, with 11 bases between. Germline V gene data show CDR1 as SGHTS and CDR2 as YDEGEE. The immunoSEQ assay was v3. Clones were sequenced by immunoSEQ multiplex PCR, and TCRdb holds only the in-frame ones, with some missing. The sample has under 60,000 clones; about 86% are singletons. The time point was: pre-treatment sample, taken before nivolumab and TIL therapy. The chain uses TRBV5-8 and TRBJ2-7, with D possibly TRBD1 on 5 matching bases. The sample in question was blood, obtained at baseline. The TCR was taken from a person between 25 and 79 years old with non-small cell lung cancer. The CDR3 here is CASSHRTPSYEQYF. CDR3 sequence (DNA): TGTGCCAGCAGCCACAGGACCCCCTCCTACGAGCAGTACTTC. The whole variable domain, filled in from reference TRBV5-8 and TRBJ2-7, reads EAGVTQSPTHLIKTRGQQATLRCSPISGHTSVYWYQQALGLGLQFLLWYDEGEERNRGNFPPRFSGRQFPNYSSELNVNALELEDSALYLCASSHRTPSYEQYFGPGTRLTVT.